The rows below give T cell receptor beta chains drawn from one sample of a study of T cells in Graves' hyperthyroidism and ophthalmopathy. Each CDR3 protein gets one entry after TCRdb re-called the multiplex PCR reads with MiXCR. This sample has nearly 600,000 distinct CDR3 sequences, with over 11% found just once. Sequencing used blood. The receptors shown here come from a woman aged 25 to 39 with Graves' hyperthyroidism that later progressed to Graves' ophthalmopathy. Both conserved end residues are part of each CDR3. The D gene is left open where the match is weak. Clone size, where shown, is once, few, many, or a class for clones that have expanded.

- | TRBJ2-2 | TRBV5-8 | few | CASSQEGLGTGELFF | TGTGCCAGCAGCCAGGAGGGCCTGGGCACCGGGGAGCTGTTTTTT
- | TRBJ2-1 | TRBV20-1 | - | CSAPTRGRVYEQFF | TGCAGTGCTCCAACTAGGGGGAGAGTTTATGAGCAGTTCTTC
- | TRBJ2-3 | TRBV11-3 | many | CASESSRDPDTQYF | TGTGCCAGCGAAAGCTCCCGAGACCCAGATACGCAGTATTTT
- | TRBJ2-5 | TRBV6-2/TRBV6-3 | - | CASMAPPSEETQYF | TGTGCCAGCATGGCCCCCCCGAGCGAAGAGACCCAGTACTTC
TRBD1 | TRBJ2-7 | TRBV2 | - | CASLTGGSEQYF | TGTGCCAGCCTGACAGGGGGCAGCGAGCAGTACTTC
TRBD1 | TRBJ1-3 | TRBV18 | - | CASSTTGAGGNTIYF | TGTGCCAGCTCAACGACAGGGGCGGGCGGAAACACCATATATTTT
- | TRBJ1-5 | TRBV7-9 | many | CASSLGDGQPQHF | TGTGCCAGCAGCTTAGGGGATGGTCAGCCCCAGCATTTT
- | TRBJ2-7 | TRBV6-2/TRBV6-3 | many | CASSYVLSDTYSYEQYF | TGTGCCAGCAGTTACGTTCTCTCCGACACATACTCCTACGAGCAGTACTTC
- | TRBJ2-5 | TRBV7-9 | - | CASSQGLEETQYF | TGTGCCAGCAGCCAGGGACTCGAAGAGACCCAGTACTTC
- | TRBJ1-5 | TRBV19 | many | CASKVLGQGLSNQPQHF | TGTGCCAGTAAGGTTCTTGGGCAGGGCTTGAGCAATCAGCCCCAGCATTTT
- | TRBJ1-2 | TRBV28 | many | CASSLPQVGRIDGYTF | TGTGCCAGCAGTCTCCCCCAAGTGGGACGTATCGATGGCTACACCTTC
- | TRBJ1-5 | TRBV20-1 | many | CSAPVRGEFSQPQHF | TGCAGTGCCCCTGTCCGGGGAGAGTTTAGTCAGCCCCAGCATTTT
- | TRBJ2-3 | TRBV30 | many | CAWSVLRSSRADTQYF | TGTGCCTGGAGTGTACTGAGGTCCTCTAGGGCAGATACGCAGTATTTT
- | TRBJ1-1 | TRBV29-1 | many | CSVEDLEDTEAFF | TGCAGCGTTGAAGATCTAGAGGACACTGAAGCTTTCTTT
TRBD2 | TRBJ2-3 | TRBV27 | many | CASSLWGVGLAGGENTDTQYF | TGTGCCAGCAGTTTATGGGGTGTGGGACTAGCGGGAGGGGAGAACACAGATACGCAGTATTTT
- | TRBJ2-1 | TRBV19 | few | CASSIGPDYEQFF | TGTGCCAGTAGTATAGGCCCGGACTATGAGCAGTTCTTC
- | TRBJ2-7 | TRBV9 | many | CASSVVEVPSYEQYF | TGTGCCAGCAGCGTAGTCGAGGTCCCCTCCTACGAGCAGTACTTC
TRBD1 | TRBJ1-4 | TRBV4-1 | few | CASSQATTGLNEKLFF | TGCGCCAGCAGCCAAGCAACGACAGGGCTAAATGAAAAACTGTTTTTT
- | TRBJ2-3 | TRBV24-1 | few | CATSEGDWATQYF | TGTGCCACCAGTGAGGGGGATTGGGCCACGCAGTATTTT
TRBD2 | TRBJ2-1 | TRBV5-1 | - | CASSLAGTNYNNEQFF | TGCGCCAGCAGCTTGGCCGGGACTAACTATAACAATGAGCAGTTCTTC
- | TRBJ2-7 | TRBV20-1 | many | CSAATDYEQYF | TGCAGTGCCGCAACCGACTACGAGCAGTACTTC
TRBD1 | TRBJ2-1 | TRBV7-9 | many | CASSFSGTGGLYNEQFF | TGTGCCAGCAGCTTCTCCGGGACAGGGGGCCTCTACAATGAGCAGTTCTTC
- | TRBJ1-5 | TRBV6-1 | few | CASRIVNRENQPQHF | TGTGCCAGCAGGATTGTTAACAGGGAAAATCAGCCCCAGCATTTT
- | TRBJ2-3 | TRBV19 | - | CASSIEVGRDTQYF | TGTGCCAGTAGTATAGAGGTGGGGAGAGATACGCAGTATTTT
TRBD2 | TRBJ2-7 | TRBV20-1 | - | CSARPMSGGSYEQYF | TGCAGTGCTAGACCTATGAGCGGGGGGTCCTACGAGCAGTACTTC
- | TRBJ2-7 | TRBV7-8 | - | CASRPNLATEYEQYF | TGTGCCAGCAGGCCCAATCTTGCTACTGAATACGAGCAGTACTTC
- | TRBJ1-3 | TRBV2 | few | CASSEGADSGNTIYF | TGTGCCAGCAGTGAAGGGGCAGACTCTGGAAACACCATATATTTT
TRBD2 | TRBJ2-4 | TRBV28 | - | CASIKPARGGPNIQYF | TGTGCCAGCATTAAGCCCGCTCGGGGGGGGCCGAACATTCAGTACTTC
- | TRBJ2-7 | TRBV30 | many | CAWSLSGTYEQYF | TGTGCCTGGAGTCTTTCCGGGACCTACGAGCAGTACTTC
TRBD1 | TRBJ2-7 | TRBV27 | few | CARTGTYEQYF | TGTGCCCGGACAGGGACCTACGAGCAGTACTTC
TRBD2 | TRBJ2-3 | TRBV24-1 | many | CATSDPLLGGRIADTQYF | TGTGCCACCAGTGATCCTCTTCTGGGCGGGAGGATCGCAGATACGCAGTATTTT
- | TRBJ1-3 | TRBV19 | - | CASKGVGGNTIYF | TGTGCCAGTAAGGGTGTGGGCGGAAACACCATATATTTT
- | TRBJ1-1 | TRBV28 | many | CASSFGWGNTEAFF | TGTGCCAGCAGCTTCGGCTGGGGGAACACTGAAGCTTTCTTT
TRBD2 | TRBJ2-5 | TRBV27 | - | CASSSLSPGLAGKETQYF | TGTGCCAGCAGTTCACTCTCCCCGGGACTAGCGGGAAAAGAGACCCAGTACTTC
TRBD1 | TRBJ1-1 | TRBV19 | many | CASSIGQGRGYTEAFF | TGTGCCAGTAGTATCGGACAGGGGCGAGGGTACACTGAAGCTTTCTTT
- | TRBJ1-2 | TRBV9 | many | CASSVDSNYGYTF | TGTGCCAGCAGCGTAGACAGCAACTATGGCTACACCTTC
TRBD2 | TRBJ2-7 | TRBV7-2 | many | CASSLGEGLTYEQYF | TGTGCCAGCAGCTTGGGGGAGGGTTTAACCTACGAGCAGTACTTC
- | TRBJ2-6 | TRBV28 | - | CTINPGRETNVLTF | TGTACCATCAACCCAGGCCGTGAGACCAACGTCCTGACTTTC
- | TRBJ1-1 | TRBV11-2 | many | CASSFARQSMGAFF | TGTGCCAGCAGCTTCGCTCGACAGTCGATGGGAGCTTTCTTT
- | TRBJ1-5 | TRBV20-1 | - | CSARRGENQPQHF | TGCAGTGCTCGAAGAGGGGAAAATCAGCCCCAGCATTTT
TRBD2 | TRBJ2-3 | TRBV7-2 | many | CASRTGLAGMEYF | TGTGCCAGCAGAACGGGACTAGCGGGAATGGAGTATTTT